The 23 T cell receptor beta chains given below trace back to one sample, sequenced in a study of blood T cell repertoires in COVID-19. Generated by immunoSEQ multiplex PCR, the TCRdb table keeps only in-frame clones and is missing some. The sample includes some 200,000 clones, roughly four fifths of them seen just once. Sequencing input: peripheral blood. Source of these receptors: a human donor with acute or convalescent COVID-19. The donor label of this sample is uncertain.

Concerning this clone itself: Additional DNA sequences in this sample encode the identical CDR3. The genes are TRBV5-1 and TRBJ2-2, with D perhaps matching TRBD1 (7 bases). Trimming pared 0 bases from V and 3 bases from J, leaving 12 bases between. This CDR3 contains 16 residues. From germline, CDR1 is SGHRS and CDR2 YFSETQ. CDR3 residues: CASSLGDREDTGELFF. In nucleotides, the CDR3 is TGCGCCAGCAGCTTGGGAGACAGGGAGGACACCGGGGAGCTGTTTTTT.

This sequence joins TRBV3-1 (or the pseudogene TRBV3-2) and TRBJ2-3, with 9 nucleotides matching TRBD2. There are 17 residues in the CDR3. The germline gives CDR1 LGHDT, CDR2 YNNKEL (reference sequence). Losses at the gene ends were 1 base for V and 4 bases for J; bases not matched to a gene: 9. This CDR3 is CASSQAAGGRAPDTQYF. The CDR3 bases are TGTGCCAGCAGCCAAGCAGCCGGCGGGAGGGCCCCAGATACGCAGTATTTT.

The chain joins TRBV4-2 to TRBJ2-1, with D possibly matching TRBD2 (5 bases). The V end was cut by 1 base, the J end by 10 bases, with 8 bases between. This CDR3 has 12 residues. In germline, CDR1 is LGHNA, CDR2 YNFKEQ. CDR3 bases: TGTGCCAGCAGCCAAGGGAGGAGAGAGCAGTTCTTC. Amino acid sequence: CASSQGRREQFF.

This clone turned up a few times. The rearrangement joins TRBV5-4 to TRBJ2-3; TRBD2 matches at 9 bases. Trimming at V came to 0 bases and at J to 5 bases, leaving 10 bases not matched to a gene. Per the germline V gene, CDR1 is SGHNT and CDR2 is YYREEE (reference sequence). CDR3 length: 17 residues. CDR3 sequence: CASSLGLAGTFGDTQYF. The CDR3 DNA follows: TGTGCCAGCAGCTTGGGGCTAGCGGGAACCTTCGGAGATACGCAGTATTTT.

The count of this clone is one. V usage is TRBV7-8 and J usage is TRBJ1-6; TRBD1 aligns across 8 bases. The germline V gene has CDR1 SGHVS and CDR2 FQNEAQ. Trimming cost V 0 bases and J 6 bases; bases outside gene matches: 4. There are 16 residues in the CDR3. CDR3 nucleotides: TGTGCCAGCAGCTTAGCGACAGGGGAAGTTAATTCACCCCTCCACTTT. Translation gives CASSLATGEVNSPLHF. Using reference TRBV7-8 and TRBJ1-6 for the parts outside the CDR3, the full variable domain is GAGVSQSPRYKVAKRGQDVALRCDPISGHVSLFWYQQALGQGPEFLTYFQNEAQLDKSGLPSDRFFAERPEGSVSTLKIQRTQQEDSAVYLCASSLATGEVNSPLHFGNGTRLTVT.

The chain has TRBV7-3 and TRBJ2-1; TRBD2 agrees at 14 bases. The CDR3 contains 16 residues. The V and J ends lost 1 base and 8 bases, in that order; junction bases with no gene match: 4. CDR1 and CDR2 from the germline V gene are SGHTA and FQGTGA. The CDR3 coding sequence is TGTGCCAGCAGCTTAATAGCGGGACTAGCGGGAGATGAGCAGTTCTTC. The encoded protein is CASSLIAGLAGDEQFF.

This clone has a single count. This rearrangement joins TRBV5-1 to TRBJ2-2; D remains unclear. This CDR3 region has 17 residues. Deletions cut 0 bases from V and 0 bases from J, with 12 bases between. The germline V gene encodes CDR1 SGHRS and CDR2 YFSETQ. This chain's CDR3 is CASSLAITVSNTGELFF. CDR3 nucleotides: TGCGCCAGCAGCTTGGCCATTACGGTCTCGAACACCGGGGAGCTGTTTTTT. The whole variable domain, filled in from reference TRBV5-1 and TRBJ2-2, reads KAGVTQTPRYLIKTRGQQVTLSCSPISGHRSVSWYQQTPGQGLQFLFEYFSETQRNKGNFPGRFSGRQFSNSRSEMNVSTLELGDSALYLCASSLAITVSNTGELFFGEGSRLTVL.

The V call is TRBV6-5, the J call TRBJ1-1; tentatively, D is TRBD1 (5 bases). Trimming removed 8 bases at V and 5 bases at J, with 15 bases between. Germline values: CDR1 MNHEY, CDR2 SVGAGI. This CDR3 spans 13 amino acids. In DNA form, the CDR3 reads TGTGCCAGCCTGAAAGACAGTTATACTGAAGCTTTCTTT. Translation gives CASLKDSYTEAFF.

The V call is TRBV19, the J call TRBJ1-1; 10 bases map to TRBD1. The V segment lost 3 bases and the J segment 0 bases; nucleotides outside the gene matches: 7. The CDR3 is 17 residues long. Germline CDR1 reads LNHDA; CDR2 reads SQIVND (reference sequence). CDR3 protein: CASSMLGQGDLNTEAFF. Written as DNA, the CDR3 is TGTGCCAGTAGTATGCTAGGACAGGGGGATTTGAACACTGAAGCTTTCTTT.

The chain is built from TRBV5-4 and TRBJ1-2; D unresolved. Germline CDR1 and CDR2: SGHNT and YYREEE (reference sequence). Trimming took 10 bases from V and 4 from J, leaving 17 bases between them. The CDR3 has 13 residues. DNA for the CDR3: TGTGCCGCGGGGAGTTCGAGGATCTATGGCTACACCTTC. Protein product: CAAGSSRIYGYTF.

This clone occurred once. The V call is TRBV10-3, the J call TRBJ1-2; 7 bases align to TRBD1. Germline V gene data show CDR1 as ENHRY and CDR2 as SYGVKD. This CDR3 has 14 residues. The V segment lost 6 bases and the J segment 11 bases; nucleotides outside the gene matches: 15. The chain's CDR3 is CAISPDREFMWYTF. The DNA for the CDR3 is TGTGCCATCAGCCCAGACAGGGAGTTTATGTGGTACACCTTC.

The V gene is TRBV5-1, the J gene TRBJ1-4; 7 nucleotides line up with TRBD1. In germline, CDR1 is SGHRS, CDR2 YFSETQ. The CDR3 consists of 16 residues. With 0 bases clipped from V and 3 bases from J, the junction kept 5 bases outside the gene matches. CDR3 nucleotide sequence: TGCGCCAGCAGCTTGGCTCCCCAGGGGGCTAATGAAAAACTGTTTTTT. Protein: CASSLAPQGANEKLFF.

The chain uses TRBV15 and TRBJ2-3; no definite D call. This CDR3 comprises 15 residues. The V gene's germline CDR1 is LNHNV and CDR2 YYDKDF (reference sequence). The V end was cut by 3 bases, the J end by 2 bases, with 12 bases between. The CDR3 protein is CATSRTRSFTDTQYF. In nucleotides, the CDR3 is TGTGCCACCAGCAGGACTCGATCCTTCACAGATACGCAGTATTTT.

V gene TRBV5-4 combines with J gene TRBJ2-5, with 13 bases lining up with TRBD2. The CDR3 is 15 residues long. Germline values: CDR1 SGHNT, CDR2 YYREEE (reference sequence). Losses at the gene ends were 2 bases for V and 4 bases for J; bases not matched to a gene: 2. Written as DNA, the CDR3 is TGTGCCAGCAGCTTTGGACTAGCGGGGGTAGAGACCCAGTACTTC. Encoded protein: CASSFGLAGVETQYF.

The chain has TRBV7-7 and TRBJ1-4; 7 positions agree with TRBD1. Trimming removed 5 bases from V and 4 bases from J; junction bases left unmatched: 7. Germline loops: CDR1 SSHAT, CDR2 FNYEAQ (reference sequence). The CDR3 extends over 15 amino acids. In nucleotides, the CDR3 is TGTGCCAGCAGCCGGACAGGAGGGAGTAATGAAAAACTGTTTTTT. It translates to CASSRTGGSNEKLFF.

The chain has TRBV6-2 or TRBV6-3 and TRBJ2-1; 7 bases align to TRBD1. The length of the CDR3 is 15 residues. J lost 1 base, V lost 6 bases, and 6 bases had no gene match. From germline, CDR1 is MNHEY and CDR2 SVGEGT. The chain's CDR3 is CASSPGRGSYNEQFF. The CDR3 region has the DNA TGTGCCAGCAGCCCCGGCAGGGGGTCCTACAATGAGCAGTTCTTC.

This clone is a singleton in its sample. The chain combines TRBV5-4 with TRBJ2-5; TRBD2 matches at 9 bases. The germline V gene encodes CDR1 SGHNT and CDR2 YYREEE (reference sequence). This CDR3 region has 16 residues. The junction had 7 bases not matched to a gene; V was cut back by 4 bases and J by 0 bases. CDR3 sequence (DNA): TGTGCCAGCAGCCCGAGAGCGGGAGGACACCAAGAGACCCAGTACTTC. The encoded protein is CASSPRAGGHQETQYF. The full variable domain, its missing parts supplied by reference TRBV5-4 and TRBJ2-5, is ETGVTQSPTHLIKTRGQQVTLRCSSQSGHNTVSWYQQALGQGPQFIFQYYREEENGRGNFPPRFSGLQFPNYSSELNVNALELDDSALYLCASSPRAGGHQETQYFGPGTRLLVL.

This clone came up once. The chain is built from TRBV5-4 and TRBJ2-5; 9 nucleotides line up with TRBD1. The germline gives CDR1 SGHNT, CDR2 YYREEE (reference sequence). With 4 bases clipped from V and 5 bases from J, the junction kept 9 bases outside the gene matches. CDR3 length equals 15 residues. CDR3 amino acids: CASSLWTGDGETQYF. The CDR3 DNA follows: TGTGCCAGCAGCCTCTGGACAGGGGATGGGGAGACCCAGTACTTC.

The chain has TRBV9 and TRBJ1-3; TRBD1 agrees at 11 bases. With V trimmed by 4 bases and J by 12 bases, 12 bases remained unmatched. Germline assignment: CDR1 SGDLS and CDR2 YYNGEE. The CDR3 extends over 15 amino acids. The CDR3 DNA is TGTGCCAGCAGCTTAGGTGGACAGGGGGCCGCCGACATATATTTT. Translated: CASSLGGQGAADIYF.

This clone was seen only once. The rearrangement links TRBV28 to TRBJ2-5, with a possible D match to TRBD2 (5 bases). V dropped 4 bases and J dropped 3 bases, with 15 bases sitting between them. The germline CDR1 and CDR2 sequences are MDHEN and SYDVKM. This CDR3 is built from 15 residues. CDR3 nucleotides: TGTGCCAGCAGTTACCCCACCGGAGGAAAAGAGACCCAGTACTTC. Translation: CASSYPTGGKETQYF.

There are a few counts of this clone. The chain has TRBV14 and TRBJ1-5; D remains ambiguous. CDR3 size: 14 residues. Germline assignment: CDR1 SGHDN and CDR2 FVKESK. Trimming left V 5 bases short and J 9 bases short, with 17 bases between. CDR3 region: CASSRLTKVSPQHF. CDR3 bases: TGTGCCAGCAGCAGACTCACCAAGGTCTCGCCCCAGCATTTT.

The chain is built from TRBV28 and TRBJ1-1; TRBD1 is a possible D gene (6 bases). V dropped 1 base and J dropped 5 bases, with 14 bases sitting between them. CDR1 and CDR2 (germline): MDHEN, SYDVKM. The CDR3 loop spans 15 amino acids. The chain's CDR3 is CASSLSRGGRTEAFF. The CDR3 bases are TGTGCCAGCAGTTTATCTAGGGGGGGTAGGACTGAAGCTTTCTTT.

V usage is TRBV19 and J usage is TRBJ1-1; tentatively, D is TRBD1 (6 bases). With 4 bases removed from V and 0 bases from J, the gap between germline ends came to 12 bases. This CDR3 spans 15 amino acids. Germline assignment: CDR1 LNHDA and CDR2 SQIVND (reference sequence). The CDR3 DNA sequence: TGTGCCAGTAGTACGTCGGACAGATTGAACACTGAAGCTTTCTTT. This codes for CASSTSDRLNTEAFF.